This TCR beta chain was captured in a study of CD8+ T cells in alopecia areata. Study summary: The study gave treated patients oral tofacitinib at 5 to 10 mg twice daily. The SALT score measured affected scalp surface percentage in treated patients.

As concerns this clone: Its target is not known.

Treatment specified: oral pan-JAK inhibitor, 5-10 mg twice daily. V lost 6 bases and J lost 0; bases outside the gene matches: 4. Germline CDR1 is SGHTA and CDR2 is FQGTGA. The CDR3 length is 17 residues. Study-wide findings and caveats: Persistence during tofacitinib was seen for many expanded lesional clones in scalp and blood.

Extracted from the samples, RNA was reverse transcribed into cDNA to serve as the sequencing template. Some clones are missing from TCRdb's copy, which holds only in-frame ones; the method was immunoSEQ multiplex PCR. The sample includes about 160,000 clones, 65% of them seen just once. V gene TRBV7-3 combines with J gene TRBJ2-6; 11 nucleotides line up with TRBD1. This sequence originates from a human donor with alopecia areata. This specimen consisted of CD4+ T cells sorted from blood, obtained at week 4, from a patient treated with tofacitinib. The CDR3: CASSRTGGHSGANVLTF. DNA of the CDR3: TGTGCCAGCAGTAGGACAGGGGGCCACTCTGGGGCCAACGTCCTGACTTTC.